One and the same sample provided the 25 T cell receptor beta chains below, sequenced in a study of Tregs in tolerant kidney transplant recipients. Generated by immunoSEQ multiplex PCR, the TCRdb table keeps only in-frame clones and is missing some. Of 85,000 to 100,000 clones in the sample, roughly 93% were seen once. The sequences come from CD4+ T cells from blood, collected before the transplant. These receptors came from a human donor who received a combined kidney and bone marrow transplant.

The chain combines TRBV9 with TRBJ2-3; TRBD1 is a possible D gene (6 bases). CDR3 length equals 15 residues. Germline V gene lookup returns CDR1 SGDLS and CDR2 YYNGEE. Trimming stripped 0 bases from V and 6 bases from J, with 14 bases between. In nucleotides, the CDR3 is TGTGCCAGCAGCGTAGGTCGGACAAGGGGGGATACGCAGTATTTT. This codes for CASSVGRTRGDTQYF.

This chain uses TRBV27 with TRBJ2-3, with D possibly being TRBD2 (5 bases). The CDR3 contains 15 residues. The germline V gene has CDR1 MNHEY and CDR2 SMNVEV (reference sequence). Trimming shortened V by 2 bases and J by 3 bases, and 12 bases separated the two germline ends. Here the CDR3 reads CASSLNPRRTDTQYF. The DNA for the CDR3 is TGTGCCAGCAGTTTAAATCCACGGAGGACAGATACGCAGTATTTT.

The chain links TRBV15 to TRBJ1-2; TRBD1 might be the D (6 bases). V was pared by 2 bases and J by 4 bases, with 14 bases between. The germline V gene has CDR1 LNHNV and CDR2 YYDKDF (reference sequence). This CDR3 is 15 amino acids long. CDR3 loop: CATSRTNTGLYGYTF. CDR3 nucleotides: TGTGCCACCAGCAGAACTAATACAGGGCTCTATGGCTACACCTTC.

The chain uses TRBV5-1 and TRBJ1-2; the match to TRBD1 covers 9 bases. The junction had 6 bases not matched to a gene; V was cut back by 0 bases and J by 6 bases. The CDR3 totals 15 residues. Germline-derived CDR1 and CDR2 are SGHRS and YFSETQ. Here the CDR3 DNA reads TGCGCCAGCAGCTTGGAAGGGACAGGGCTCGATGGCTACACCTTC. It yields the protein CASSLEGTGLDGYTF.

The chain joins TRBV4-2 to TRBJ2-7; TRBD2 aligns across 10 bases. CDR3 length: 15 residues. The junction had 6 bases not matched to a gene; V was cut back by 4 bases and J by 3 bases. Per the germline V gene, CDR1 is LGHNA and CDR2 is YNFKEQ. For the CDR3, the DNA is TGTGCCAGCAGCCCCCCGGGACTAGCGTTCTACGAGCAGTACTTC. It codes for CASSPPGLAFYEQYF.

The chain has TRBV7-2 and TRBJ1-1; 7 bases line up with TRBD1. The junction had 10 bases not matched to a gene; V was cut back by 5 bases and J by 10 bases. Germline-derived CDR1 and CDR2 are SGHTA and FQGNSA. The CDR3 consists of 13 residues. This chain's CDR3 is CASSHDRALLAFF. The CDR3 bases are TGTGCCAGCAGCCATGACAGGGCCCTTTTAGCTTTCTTT.

The chain joins TRBV27 to TRBJ1-1; possible D gene TRBD1, 5 bases. Trimming left V 5 bases short and J 1 base short, with 14 bases between. The germline gives CDR1 MNHEY, CDR2 SMNVEV (reference sequence). The CDR3 totals 15 residues. The CDR3 DNA sequence: TGTGCCAGCAGTCCGAGAGCCACAGGGAACACTGAAGCTTTCTTT. Translated, it gives CASSPRATGNTEAFF.

This chain uses TRBV12-2 with TRBJ2-1; no check of the table's D call, TRBD2, against the DNA was made. TRBV12-2 is an annotated pseudogene. This CDR3 comprises 17 residues. For the CDR3, the DNA is TGTGCAAGGGACCGACCGGAGAGGCGGGGTCCCTACAATGAGCAGTTCTTC. It translates to CARDRPERRGPYNEQFF.

This sequence joins TRBV9 and TRBJ1-1; no firm D call. Per the germline V gene, CDR1 is SGDLS and CDR2 is YYNGEE. CDR3 length: 14 amino acids. V dropped 0 bases and J dropped 0 bases, with 6 bases sitting between them. The CDR3 reads CASSVGAVNTEAFF. The CDR3, as DNA: TGTGCCAGCAGCGTAGGGGCAGTGAACACTGAAGCTTTCTTT.

The chain is built from TRBV19 and TRBJ2-1; perhaps TRBD1 as D (5 bases). This CDR3 has 13 amino acids. V was cut by 6 bases and J by 7 bases, with 13 bases left in between. CDR1 LNHDA and CDR2 SQIVND come from the germline V gene (reference sequence). CDR3 region: CASSRRQSNEQFF. The CDR3 nucleotides read TGTGCCAGTAGCCGACGACAGTCAAATGAGCAGTTCTTC.

J is TRBJ1-1 and V is TRBV25-1; 7 nucleotides agree with TRBD1. The junction had 7 bases not matched to a gene; V was cut back by 2 bases and J by 4 bases. The CDR3 contains 15 residues. The germline V gene encodes CDR1 MGHDK and CDR2 SYGVNS. The CDR3 DNA is TGTGCCAGCAGTGAACTTACAGGGGCGGCCACTGAAGCTTTCTTT. Residues: CASSELTGAATEAFF.

There are a few counts of this clone. The chain uses TRBV6-6 and TRBJ2-4; D unclear. The ends were cut back, 2 bases at V and 12 bases at J, with 11 bases in the middle. The CDR3 covers 12 residues. The germline CDR1 and CDR2 sequences are MNHNY and SVGAGI (reference sequence). The CDR3 is CASSYPRSAQYF. DNA for the CDR3: TGTGCCAGCAGTTACCCCCGAAGCGCTCAGTACTTC.

The chain couples TRBV11-1 to TRBJ1-1; 10 nucleotides line up with TRBD1. The CDR3 spans 15 residues. Trimming at V came to 5 bases and at J to 3 bases, leaving 6 bases not matched to a gene. CDR1 is SGHAT, CDR2 FQDESV, per germline (reference sequence). The CDR3 loop is CASSPADRGDTEAFF. CDR3 DNA: TGTGCCAGCAGCCCGGCGGACAGGGGGGACACTGAAGCTTTCTTT.

This chain uses TRBV5-1 with TRBJ2-3; 7 bases are a match to TRBD1. Germline V gene data show CDR1 as SGHRS and CDR2 as YFSETQ. There are 15 residues in the CDR3. Losses at the gene ends were 4 bases for V and 1 base for J; bases not matched to a gene: 6. Written as DNA, the CDR3 is TGCGCCAGCAGCGCACAGGGGCTACGCACAGATACGCAGTATTTT. Protein: CASSAQGLRTDTQYF.

This clone was detected once. The gene calls are TRBV7-9 and TRBJ2-3, with TRBD2 matching over 9 bases. V dropped 5 bases and J dropped 2; count of bases not matched to a gene: 14. This CDR3 contains 18 residues. Per the germline V gene, CDR1 is SEHNR and CDR2 is FQNEAQ (reference sequence). The CDR3 region has the DNA TGTGCCAGCAGCCAGTGGTTAGCGGGAGAAGCACTCACAGATACGCAGTATTTT. Its protein is CASSQWLAGEALTDTQYF.

The J gene is TRBJ2-4, the V gene TRBV7-2; D is undetermined. The CDR3 length is 12 residues. The ends were cut back, 6 bases at V and 7 bases at J, with 10 bases in the middle. The germline V gene has CDR1 SGHTA and CDR2 FQGNSA. This CDR3 is CASSFEQNIQYF. DNA of the CDR3: TGTGCCAGCAGTTTCGAACAGAACATTCAGTACTTC.

The rearrangement uses TRBV5-1 and TRBJ1-4, with 8 bases that match TRBD1. Germline CDR1 SGHRS, CDR2 YFSETQ. V lost 4 bases and J lost 5; bases outside the gene matches: 4. The CDR3 is 14 amino acids. Here the CDR3 DNA reads TGCGCCAGCAGCCAAGACAGGGGAAATGAAAAACTGTTTTTT. Translating gives CASSQDRGNEKLFF.

This clone came up once. The chain has TRBV6-1 and TRBJ2-3; D ambiguous. V lost 6 bases and J lost 4, with 11 bases in between. Germline V gives CDR1 MNHNS, CDR2 SASEGT. The CDR3 has 13 residues. The CDR3 reads CASRGAGSDTQYF. Written as DNA, the CDR3 is TGTGCCAGCAGGGGCGCTGGGTCAGATACGCAGTATTTT.

This sequence joins TRBV2 and TRBJ2-3; D gene uncertain. CDR1 is SNHLY and CDR2 is FYNNEI in the germline V gene. The V end lost 8 bases, the J end lost 2 bases, and 11 bases lay between the germline ends. The CDR3 loop spans 13 amino acids. As DNA, the CDR3 is TGTGCCAGCGCGGCCCAAAACACAGATACGCAGTATTTT. Translating it yields CASAAQNTDTQYF.

This chain links TRBV6-6 with TRBJ1-2; no clear D. Germline V gene sequence: CDR1 MNHNY, CDR2 SVGAGI (reference sequence). The CDR3 covers 13 residues. V shed 0 bases and J shed 5 bases, with 7 bases lying between them. The CDR3 region is CASSYSERYGYTF. CDR3 nucleotides: TGTGCCAGCAGTTACTCGGAGCGATATGGCTACACCTTC.

V gene TRBV2 combines with J gene TRBJ1-2; possibly TRBD1 for D (5 bases). The CDR3 spans 13 residues. Germline V gives CDR1 SNHLY, CDR2 FYNNEI. Trimming stripped 10 bases from V and 5 bases from J, with 17 bases between. CDR3 sequence: CATAGTQTYGYTF. CDR3 bases: TGTGCCACTGCCGGGACTCAAACATATGGCTACACCTTC.

This clone was counted between two and nine times. V gene TRBV2 combines with J gene TRBJ2-1; 8 bases line up with TRBD1. This CDR3 spans 14 amino acids. Trimming removed 5 bases from V and 6 bases from J; junction bases left unmatched: 6. Germline CDR1 SNHLY, CDR2 FYNNEI. CDR3 region: CASSTRTGSNEQFF. The CDR3 nucleotides read TGTGCCAGCAGTACACGGACAGGGTCCAATGAGCAGTTCTTC.

CDR3 amino acids: CASSPRVSGNEQFF. CDR3 nucleotides: TGCGCCAGCAGCCCCAGGGTTAGCGGAAATGAGCAGTTCTTC. The rearrangement uses TRBV5-1 and TRBJ2-1, with a possible D match to TRBD2 (6 bases). Germline CDR1 reads SGHRS; CDR2 reads YFSETQ. Trimming pared 4 bases from V and 7 bases from J, leaving 15 bases between. CDR3 length: 14 amino acids.

The chain uses TRBV18 and TRBJ2-4; a weak D match, TRBD1 (6 bases). V shed 3 bases and J shed 6 bases, with 21 bases lying between them. The CDR3 is made up of 17 amino acids. Germline CDR1 reads KGHSH; CDR2 reads LQKENI. The CDR3 sequence: CASSPIVSGARGNIQYF. The CDR3, as DNA: TGTGCCAGCTCACCCATAGTGTCCGGGGCCAGGGGAAACATTCAGTACTTC.

This clone showed up just a few times. This rearrangement joins TRBV7-6 to TRBJ1-1, with D unclear. Germline V gene sequence: CDR1 SGHVS, CDR2 FNYEAQ. Trimming left V 2 bases short and J 1 base short, with 5 bases between. The length of the CDR3 is 13 residues. The CDR3: CASSLNQNTEAFF. The CDR3 DNA reads as TGTGCCAGCAGCTTAAATCAGAACACTGAAGCTTTCTTT. Filled out from reference TRBV7-6 and TRBJ1-1, the complete variable domain reads GAGVSQSPRYKVTKRGQDVALRCDPISGHVSLYWYRQALGQGPEFLTYFNYEAQQDKSGLPNDRFSAERPEGSISTLTIQRTEQRDSAMYRCASSLNQNTEAFFGQGTRLTVV.